The 9 T cell receptor beta chains given below trace back to one sample, sequenced in a study of blood T cell repertoires in COVID-19. Assay: immunoSEQ multiplex PCR; the TCRdb copy retains only in-frame clones and omits some. This sample yields around 130,000 clones, of which 84% are seen a single time; over 1.1% belongs to the top ten. Material: peripheral blood. The origin of the receptors is a man in his sixties with acute or convalescent COVID-19.

The chain's CDR3 is CASGGQSQLPYEQYF. In DNA form, the CDR3 reads TGCGCCAGCGGGGGACAAAGCCAACTACCGTACGAGCAGTACTTC. The chain joins TRBV10-2 to TRBJ2-7, with a weak D call TRBD1 (6 bases). V lost 8 bases and J 4 bases, leaving 21 bases between the germline ends. CDR3 length: 15 amino acids. Germline CDR1 and CDR2: WSHSY and SAAADI.

The chain has TRBV19 and TRBJ1-5; D may be TRBD1 (5 bases). Germline-derived CDR1 and CDR2 are LNHDA and SQIVND (reference sequence). V was pared by 7 bases and J by 4 bases, with 11 bases between. The CDR3 runs to 13 residues. The CDR3 loop is CASTFDRNQPQHF. The CDR3, as DNA: TGTGCCAGTACCTTTGACAGAAATCAGCCCCAGCATTTT. The full variable domain, its missing parts supplied by reference TRBV19 and TRBJ1-5, is DGGITQSPKYLFRKEGQNVTLSCEQNLNHDAMYWYRQDPGQGLRLIYYSQIVNDFQKGDIAEGYSVSREKKESFPLTVTSAQKNPTAFYLCASTFDRNQPQHFGDGTRLSIL.

V and J are TRBV24-1 and TRBJ2-1; maybe TRBD1 (7 bases). The germline V gene encodes CDR1 KGHDR and CDR2 SFDVKD. V was clipped by 5 bases and J by 1 base, with 11 bases between them. CDR3 length equals 15 residues. The CDR3 DNA follows: TGTGCCACCAGTGCCAGGGGGGTTTCCTACAATGAGCAGTTCTTC. Its protein product is CATSARGVSYNEQFF.

This clone was observed once. This chain joins TRBV6-2 or TRBV6-3 and TRBJ2-1; 14 bases map to TRBD2. Germline CDR1 and CDR2: MNHEY and SVGEGT. J was trimmed by 4 bases and V by 6 bases; bases with no gene match: 8. CDR3 length equals 17 residues. CDR3 amino acids: CASSRRLAGGIYNEQFF. The CDR3 nucleotides read TGTGCCAGCAGCCGAAGACTAGCGGGGGGGATTTACAATGAGCAGTTCTTC.

The rearrangement joins TRBV9 to TRBJ1-1; possible D gene TRBD1, 6 bases. Between the trimmed V and J ends, which lost 1 base and 0 bases, there was a span of 13 bases. The germline CDR1 and CDR2 sequences are SGDLS and YYNGEE. The CDR3 contains 16 residues. CDR3: CASSVLGAGVNTEAFF. CDR3 DNA: TGTGCCAGCAGCGTATTGGGGGCTGGCGTGAACACTGAAGCTTTCTTT.

The chain is built from TRBV7-8 and TRBJ1-2, with D possibly being TRBD1 (5 bases). The CDR3 runs to 13 residues. Germline assignment: CDR1 SGHVS and CDR2 FQNEAQ. The germline V and J ends were trimmed by 7 bases and 2 bases, with 11 bases remaining between them. The CDR3 spells CASTREANYGYTF. The DNA of the CDR3 is TGTGCCAGCACCAGGGAGGCGAACTATGGCTACACCTTC.

CDR3 sequence reads: CASSLSPGVRSTEAFF. As DNA, the CDR3 is TGTGCCAGCAGTTTATCTCCGGGGGTGAGGTCCACTGAAGCTTTCTTT. V usage is TRBV27 and J usage is TRBJ1-1, with a weak D call TRBD1 (5 bases). Germline V CDR1 and CDR2: MNHEY, SMNVEV (reference sequence). V lost 0 bases to trimming and J lost 4 bases, with 15 bases between them. CDR3 length equals 16 residues.

This clone appeared once. V and J are TRBV5-1 and TRBJ2-5; 10 positions agree with TRBD1. The CDR3 is 16 amino acids. Unmatched junction bases numbered 7, after V lost 1 base and J lost 4 bases. The germline V gene encodes CDR1 SGHRS and CDR2 YFSETQ. Here the CDR3 reads CASSLHGTGVVETQYF. CDR3 nucleotides: TGCGCCAGCAGCTTGCACGGGACAGGGGTAGTAGAGACCCAGTACTTC.

The chain couples TRBV9 to TRBJ1-2, with 9 bases matching TRBD1. CDR3 length: 13 amino acids. CDR1 is SGDLS and CDR2 is YYNGEE in the germline V gene. Trimming cost V 4 bases and J 7 bases; bases outside gene matches: 5. Here the CDR3 reads CASSQDRGFGYTF. The CDR3, as DNA: TGTGCCAGCAGCCAAGACAGGGGGTTTGGCTACACCTTC.